The 8 T cell receptor beta chains below were found in one sample sequenced in a study of T-cell memory formation after mild COVID-19. TCRdb fed the 5' RACE reads into MiXCR, producing one record per CDR3 protein. The sample holds approximately 500,000 distinct CDR3 sequences; approximately 25% are singletons and the top ten take approximately 12%. The sample taken for sequencing was PBMCs or a T cell subset sorted from them (not recorded which). The origin of the receptors is an adult woman who had mild COVID-19 (a few samples of this study predate the infection). Cell type and time point are not known.

Written as DNA, the CDR3 is TGTGCCAGCAGTTACGGGACAGGGGGGGTCTACGAGCAGTACTTC. Its translation is CASSYGTGGVYEQYF. The rearrangement uses TRBV6-5 and TRBJ2-7; 11 bases align to TRBD1. V was clipped by 2 bases and J by 3 bases; unmatched bases: 3. The CDR3 contains 15 residues. Germline values: CDR1 MNHEY, CDR2 SVGAGI.

The chain employs TRBV5-1 and TRBJ2-1; 7 nucleotides agree with TRBD2. The V and J ends lost 4 bases and 9 bases, in that order; junction bases with no gene match: 7. From germline, CDR1 is SGHRS and CDR2 YFSETQ. This CDR3 has 13 residues. Written as DNA, the CDR3 is TGCGCCAGCAGCCCAGGACTAGATGTTGAGCAGTTCTTC. This gives the protein CASSPGLDVEQFF.

This clonotype was seen repeatedly, ten times or more. J is TRBJ2-3 and V is TRBV11-2; TRBD2 might be the D (6 bases). V gave up 7 bases and J gave up 11 bases, with 25 bases separating them. The CDR3 has 15 residues. Germline V gene sequence: CDR1 SGHAT, CDR2 FQNNGV. The CDR3 DNA reads TGTGCCAGCACCTTGGAGGGCGGGGCTTTGGGGGGGCAGTATTTT. This gives the protein CASTLEGGALGGQYF.

V gene TRBV6-2 or TRBV6-3 combines with J gene TRBJ1-4; D is unclear. This CDR3 region has 15 residues. Between the trimmed V and J ends, which lost 7 bases and 8 bases, there was a span of 20 bases. CDR1 MNHEY and CDR2 SVGEGT come from the germline V gene. In DNA, the CDR3 is TGTGCCAGCACCACCCGGAGGAGGTTACACGAAAAACTGTTTTTT. Encoded protein: CASTTRRRLHEKLFF.

In its sample, this clonotype was seen many times. V is TRBV14 and J is TRBJ2-7, with 9 bases lining up with TRBD2. The CDR3 extends over 14 amino acids. After removal of 3 bases from V and 3 bases from J, the junction contained 3 bases not matched to a gene. Germline V gene lookup returns CDR1 SGHDN and CDR2 FVKESK. CDR3 in DNA: TGTGCCAGCAGCCAGATGACTAGCGGCTACGAGCAGTACTTC. It specifies CASSQMTSGYEQYF.

Only a few counts were recorded for this clonotype. The chain joins TRBV7-9 to TRBJ1-1; TRBD1 is a possible D gene (6 bases). There are 14 residues in the CDR3. With 2 bases removed from V and 4 bases from J, the gap between germline ends came to 11 bases. CDR1 is SEHNR, CDR2 FQNEAQ, per germline (reference sequence). CDR3 DNA: TGTGCCAGCAGCTTATCAGGGGACATCACTGAAGCTTTCTTT. Protein sequence: CASSLSGDITEAFF.

This rearrangement joins TRBV12-3 or TRBV12-4 to TRBJ1-2; 10 bases agree with TRBD1. This CDR3 spans 15 amino acids. Losses at the gene ends were 8 bases for V and 4 bases for J; bases not matched to a gene: 10. In DNA, the CDR3 is TGTGCCAGCGGCACCGCAGGGACAGGGGCCTATGGCTACACCTTC. Amino acids: CASGTAGTGAYGYTF.

The chain uses TRBV19 and TRBJ2-5; D not resolved. V lost 1 base and J lost 2, with 8 bases in between. CDR3 length: 14 amino acids. Germline lookup yields CDR1 LNHDA and CDR2 SQIVND (reference sequence). The CDR3 sequence is CASSIAGPQETQYF. CDR3 sequence (DNA): TGTGCCAGTAGTATAGCGGGTCCTCAAGAGACCCAGTACTTC.